The rows below give T cell receptor beta chains drawn from one sample of a study of OX40 agonist ivuxolimab in advanced cancers. Profiled with immunoSEQ multiplex PCR; TCRdb holds only in-frame clones, not every one. This sample yields 98,000 or so clones, of which about 91% are seen a single time; around 2.5% belongs to the top ten. The material sequenced was CD4+ or CD8+ T cells sorted from blood, taken in a trial of the OX40 agonist ivuxolimab. The origin of the receptors is an adult with an advanced solid tumor such as melanoma, head and neck, liver or kidney cancer. CDR3s include the opening cysteine and the closing phenylalanine or tryptophan. The D gene is left open where the match is weak. For some rows the clone size is stated as once, few or many, or as a class when expanded; others skip it.

j_gene	abundance	d_gene	v_gene	CDR3aa	CDR3nt
TRBJ2-2	NA	NA	TRBV29-1	CSPLRAGERSSAAGELFF	TGCAGCCCCCTTCGGGCAGGGGAGAGGAGTTCGGCAGCCGGGGAGCTGTTTTTT
TRBJ2-1	NA	TRBD2	TRBV19	CASSKGLSTNEQFF	TGTGCCAGTAGTAAGGGACTATCGACCAATGAGCAGTTCTTC
TRBJ1-1	once	NA	TRBV30	CAWASSGGITSRRGLNTEAFF	TGTGCCTGGGCAAGTAGCGGGGGAATAACTTCAAGGCGCGGGCTCAACACTGAAGCTTTCTTT
TRBJ1-4	NA	TRBD1	TRBV4-2	CASSPGQDEKLFF	TGTGCCAGCAGCCCCGGACAGGATGAAAAACTGTTTTTT
TRBJ1-4	NA	NA	TRBV4-3	CASSQDWRTNEKLFF	TGCGCCAGCAGCCAAGATTGGCGGACTAATGAAAAACTGTTTTTT
TRBJ2-5	NA	NA	TRBV10-1	CASSDSGPLGETQYF	TGCGCCAGCAGTGACTCCGGGCCCCTAGGAGAGACCCAGTACTTC
TRBJ2-7	NA	NA	TRBV9	CASSALYNSEQYF	TGTGCCAGCAGCGCTTTATATAACTCCGAGCAGTACTTC
TRBJ2-7	medium-sized	TRBD1	TRBV19	CASSTTGTGGDEQYF	TGTGCCAGTAGCACAACCGGGACAGGGGGAGACGAGCAGTACTTC
TRBJ2-5	NA	NA	TRBV7-8	CASSLDGGRETQYF	TGTGCCAGCAGCTTAGATGGAGGGCGGGAGACCCAGTACTTC
TRBJ1-2	NA	TRBD1	TRBV30	CAWSAGADRGGYGYTF	TGTGCCTGGAGCGCCGGAGCCGACAGGGGTGGTTATGGCTACACCTTC
TRBJ2-2	once	NA	TRBV6-5	CASSSRGYGAGELFF	TGTGCCAGCAGTTCCAGGGGATATGGGGCCGGGGAGCTGTTTTTT
TRBJ1-1	NA	NA	TRBV27	CASSLKDRFTEAFF	TGTGCCAGCAGTTTAAAGGATCGTTTCACTGAAGCTTTCTTT
TRBJ1-2	NA	NA	TRBV6-6	CASSYLTGNYGYTF	TGTGCCAGCAGTTACCTGACAGGCAACTATGGCTACACCTTC
TRBJ2-3	once	NA	TRBV9	CASSVGLSNTDTQYF	TGTGCCAGCAGCGTCGGACTTTCCAACACAGATACGCAGTATTTT
TRBJ2-1	NA	NA	TRBV28	CASSRSTEQFF	TGTGCCAGCAGTCGTTCCACTGAGCAGTTCTTC
TRBJ2-5	NA	TRBD1	TRBV7-2	CASSPDRGPETQYF	TGTGCCAGCAGCCCTGACAGGGGTCCCGAGACCCAGTACTTC
TRBJ2-6	once	NA	TRBV6-5	CASSQTVANVLTF	TGTGCCAGCAGTCAGACAGTAGCCAACGTCCTGACTTTC
TRBJ1-2	NA	NA	TRBV5-1	CASDVGGRQGGYTF	TGCGCCAGCGACGTGGGGGGCAGGCAGGGTGGCTACACCTTC
TRBJ2-5	NA	TRBD2	TRBV5-1	CASSIASGMMGETQYF	TGCGCCAGCAGCATCGCTAGCGGGATGATGGGGGAGACCCAGTACTTC
TRBJ2-1	NA	NA	TRBV5-1	CASSLAVSVGSGEQFF	TGCGCCAGCAGCTTGGCCGTTTCTGTCGGGAGTGGTGAGCAGTTCTTC
TRBJ2-1	NA	TRBD1	TRBV5-5	CASSHAGTGDNEQFF	TGTGCCAGCAGCCACGCCGGGACAGGGGACAATGAGCAGTTCTTC
TRBJ2-2	once	NA	TRBV5-4	CASSRKSGELFF	TGTGCCAGCTCCCGCAAGAGCGGGGAGCTGTTTTTT
TRBJ2-1	few	TRBD2	TRBV4-3	CASSVIAGTSYNEQFF	TGCGCCAGCAGCGTGATAGCGGGGACTAGCTACAATGAGCAGTTCTTC
TRBJ2-7	NA	NA	TRBV19	CASSIWIGASEQYF	TGTGCCAGTAGTATTTGGATAGGGGCGAGCGAGCAGTACTTC
TRBJ1-1	NA	NA	TRBV27	CASRRSGAEAFF	TGTGCCAGCAGACGGAGTGGCGCTGAAGCTTTCTTT
TRBJ2-5	NA	NA	TRBV5-4	CASSLARQETQYF	TGTGCCAGCAGCTTAGCCAGGCAAGAGACCCAGTACTTC
TRBJ1-5	NA	NA	TRBV6-5	CASTRVVNQPQHF	TGTGCCAGCACCCGCGTTGTCAATCAGCCCCAGCATTTT
TRBJ2-3	NA	NA	TRBV19	CASTFGGLEATQYF	TGTGCCAGTACTTTCGGGGGGCTTGAAGCTACGCAGTATTTT
TRBJ1-5	NA	TRBD1	TRBV6-5	CASSYLGTGLQPQHF	TGTGCCAGCAGTTATTTGGGGACAGGGTTACAGCCCCAGCATTTT
TRBJ2-3	NA	NA	TRBV5-1	CASSLVAPSTDTQYF	TGCGCCAGCAGCTTGGTGGCTCCTAGCACAGATACGCAGTATTTT
TRBJ2-1	NA	TRBD1	TRBV2	CASNIQGMGISYNEQFF	TGTGCCAGCAATATACAGGGGATGGGGATTTCCTACAATGAGCAGTTCTTC
TRBJ2-7	once	NA	TRBV7-2	CASSLTGGQGSYEQYF	TGTGCCAGCAGCTTAACTGGAGGACAAGGGTCCTACGAGCAGTACTTC
TRBJ2-1	NA	NA	TRBV7-9	CAIRGDNEQFF	TGTGCCATCCGAGGGGACAATGAGCAGTTCTTC